A single sample gave rise to the 21 T cell receptor beta chains below, sequenced in a study of T-cell reconstitution after alpha-beta-depleted transplantation in children. Unique molecular identifiers were incorporated when the TCRbeta library was constructed. TCRdb reprocessed the PCR reads with MiXCR, giving one entry per CDR3 protein. The sample includes some 310,000 distinct CDR3 sequences, approximately 23% of them seen just once. This specimen consisted of PBMCs, mostly from graft donor cells, obtained 180 days after TCRalphabeta/CD19-depleted stem cell transplant. All receptors come from a male patient under 18 who had a stem cell transplant for acute lymphoblastic leukemia, so the T cells may come from the graft donor.

This clonotype was seen only a few times. The genes are TRBV27 and TRBJ2-1; perhaps TRBD2 as D (5 bases). Trimming took off 2 bases at V and 0 bases at J, with 11 bases between the two ends. Per germline, CDR1 MNHEY and CDR2 SMNVEV (reference sequence). The CDR3 extends over 16 amino acids. The CDR3 DNA follows: TGTGCCAGCAGTTTAGTCCTAGCACGCTCCTACAATGAGCAGTTCTTC. Translated, it gives CASSLVLARSYNEQFF.

The CDR3 DNA sequence: TGTGCCAGCAGCTTAGTCAGGGGGCTGGCCTACAATGAGCAGTTCTTC. Translation: CASSLVRGLAYNEQFF. The V call is TRBV7-6, the J call TRBJ2-1; 8 nucleotides match TRBD1. This CDR3 comprises 16 residues. The germline gives CDR1 SGHVS, CDR2 FNYEAQ. Trimming cost V 1 base and J 2 bases; bases outside gene matches: 4. Drawing the rest from reference TRBV7-6 and TRBJ2-1, the complete variable domain is GAGVSQSPRYKVTKRGQDVALRCDPISGHVSLYWYRQALGQGPEFLTYFNYEAQQDKSGLPNDRFSAERPEGSISTLTIQRTEQRDSAMYRCASSLVRGLAYNEQFFGPGTRLTVL.

This clonotype has ten or more counts. This chain uses TRBV5-5 with TRBJ2-1, with D maybe TRBD2 (6 bases). The CDR3 runs to 13 residues. V lost 2 bases and J lost 9, with 12 bases in between. In germline, CDR1 is SGHKS, CDR2 YYEKEE (reference sequence). CDR3 sequence reads: CASSFGGYAEQFF. CDR3 in DNA: TGTGCCAGCAGCTTTGGAGGGTACGCTGAGCAGTTCTTC.

J is TRBJ2-1 and V is TRBV29-1; the D is unclear. V lost 4 bases and J lost 0, with 10 bases in between. Germline assignment: CDR1 SQVTM and CDR2 ANQGSEA. This CDR3 is built from 14 residues. In DNA, the CDR3 is TGCAGCGTTGCCGAGGCAGCCTCCTACAATGAGCAGTTCTTC. Translating it yields CSVAEAASYNEQFF.

On this clonotype itself: The junction does not match germline at one end; this may be a read error. V and J are TRBV5-1 and TRBJ2-5, with 11 bases identical to TRBD2. The CDR3 spans 14 residues. Per the germline V gene, CDR1 is SGHRS and CDR2 is YFSETQ. CDR3 bases: TGCCCCAGTCGGACTAGCGGGCTTCAAGAGACCCAGTACTTC. As protein: CPSRTSGLQETQYF.

At least ten counts were recorded for this clonotype. The chain couples TRBV12-3 or TRBV12-4 to TRBJ2-1; TRBD1 is a possible D gene (5 bases). The V end lost 6 bases, the J end lost 8 bases, and 11 bases lay between the germline ends. The CDR3 extends over 12 amino acids. Here the CDR3 reads CASSLFRDEQFF. CDR3 nucleotide sequence: TGTGCCAGCAGCCTGTTCAGGGATGAGCAGTTCTTC.

The CDR3 region is CASSFEGAMPQHF. The CDR3 nucleotides read TGTGCCAGCAGCTTTGAGGGGGCGATGCCCCAGCATTTT. The J gene is TRBJ1-5, the V gene TRBV7-9; 7 bases match TRBD1. The CDR3 is made up of 13 amino acids. Germline loops: CDR1 SEHNR, CDR2 FQNEAQ (reference sequence). The ends lost 3 bases at V and 9 bases at J; junction bases unmatched: 5.

A note on this clonotype: A much larger clone is a single base away; this may be a read error. The V and J genes are TRBV5-1 and TRBJ1-1, with TRBD1 identical over 7 bases. The CDR3 consists of 15 residues. J gave up 4 bases and V 1 base, and 7 bases lay outside the gene matches. Looked up from germline, CDR1 is SGHRS and CDR2 is YFSETQ. CDR3 loop: CASSLSSGGGTEAFF. CDR3 nucleotide sequence: TGCGCCAGCAGCTTGTCCTCAGGGGGGGGCACTGAAGCTTTCTTT.

The J gene is TRBJ1-1, the V gene TRBV10-3, with no clear D. V lost 9 bases and J lost 8, with 22 bases in between. Germline-derived CDR1 and CDR2 are ENHRY and SYGVKD. This CDR3 region has 14 residues. The CDR3 region has the DNA TGTGCCATTACTACGGGGTGGGGAACTGAGGAAGCTTTCTTT. Its protein is CAITTGWGTEEAFF.

This rearrangement joins TRBV11-1 to TRBJ2-1, with 13 nucleotides matching TRBD2. This CDR3 region has 20 residues. The germline V gene encodes CDR1 SGHAT and CDR2 FQDESV (reference sequence). V trimming: 6 bases; J trimming: 13 bases; junction bases outside the gene matches: 27. The CDR3, as DNA: TGTGCCAGCAGTCCCAGGGGAACTAGCGGGAGGGTAATCCCAACCCATTTACAGTTCTTC. It encodes CASSPRGTSGRVIPTHLQFF.

This chain links TRBV4-2 with TRBJ2-1, with 7 bases aligning to TRBD2. CDR3 length: 16 residues. The J segment lost 8 bases and the V segment lost 0 bases, leaving 10 bases of the junction unmatched. In germline, CDR1 is LGHNA, CDR2 YNFKEQ. The CDR3 region has the DNA TGTGCCAGCAGCCAAGAACGGGGGGTAGTACACGATGAGCAGTTCTTC. It yields the protein CASSQERGVVHDEQFF.

This chain connects TRBV9 to TRBJ2-7; 11 bases are a match to TRBD2. Germline loops: CDR1 SGDLS, CDR2 YYNGEE. Trimming took 0 bases from V and 6 from J; bases not matched to a gene: 5. This CDR3 contains 15 residues. This chain's CDR3 is CASSVGETSGIEQYF. In DNA, the CDR3 is TGTGCCAGCAGCGTAGGGGAGACTAGCGGGATCGAGCAGTACTTC.

V and J are TRBV5-1 and TRBJ1-6; D is ambiguous. The germline V gene has CDR1 SGHRS and CDR2 YFSETQ. The CDR3 length is 14 residues. Trimming cost V 0 bases and J 9 bases, with 10 bases left between them. As DNA, the CDR3 is TGCGCCAGCAGCTTGGGGGCCGGGATTTCACCCCTCCACTTT. Translation: CASSLGAGISPLHF.

This rearrangement joins TRBV11-2 to TRBJ2-5; 9 bases match TRBD2. V shed 3 bases, J shed 2 bases, and the junction held 19 bases outside the gene matches. This CDR3 is 20 amino acids long. Per germline, CDR1 SGHAT and CDR2 FQNNGV. The CDR3 sequence is CASSFRNWGATSGIQETQYF. Here the CDR3 DNA reads TGTGCCAGCAGCTTTCGAAATTGGGGGGCGACTAGCGGAATACAAGAGACCCAGTACTTC.

This clonotype was found many times. The chain uses TRBV12-3 or TRBV12-4 and TRBJ2-3, with 7 positions matching TRBD2. Trimming at V came to 1 base and at J to 2 bases, leaving 9 bases not matched to a gene. CDR3 length: 17 residues. CDR3 nucleotide sequence: TGTGCCAGCAGTTTAGGCGAAGCTAGCGGATACACAGATACGCAGTATTTT. This sequence encodes CASSLGEASGYTDTQYF.

In its sample, this clonotype was seen a few times. This chain joins TRBV27 and TRBJ2-2, with TRBD2 identical over 10 bases. V trimming: 8 bases; J trimming: 2 bases; junction bases outside the gene matches: 5. The CDR3 spans 15 residues. CDR1 MNHEY and CDR2 SMNVEV come from the germline V gene (reference sequence). The CDR3: CASGGLATNTGELFF. In DNA form, the CDR3 reads TGTGCCAGCGGGGGACTAGCGACCAACACCGGGGAGCTGTTTTTT.

This clonotype was observed once. The chain links TRBV7-9 to TRBJ2-7; a weak D match, TRBD2 (6 bases). This CDR3 comprises 17 residues. CDR1 SEHNR and CDR2 FQNEAQ come from the germline V gene (reference sequence). Trimming pared 1 base from V and 5 bases from J, leaving 21 bases between. DNA of the CDR3: TGTGCCAGCAGCTTAGTTTCGTGGCGGGACGGAGGGAACGAGCAGTACTTC. It translates to CASSLVSWRDGGNEQYF.

This clonotype was seen a handful of times. This chain joins TRBV10-1 and TRBJ2-2; no clear D gene. The CDR3 has 13 residues. Germline V lookup: CDR1 WNHNN, CDR2 SYGVQD (reference sequence). Trimming cost V 3 bases and J 2 bases, with 4 bases left between them. The CDR3 is CASSDSNTGELFF. CDR3 sequence (DNA): TGCGCCAGCAGTGATAGTAACACCGGGGAGCTGTTTTTT.

This chain links TRBV3-1 with TRBJ2-1; 8 positions match TRBD2. Germline CDR1 is LGHDT and CDR2 is YNNKEL (reference sequence). J lost 3 bases, V lost 2 bases, and 21 bases had no gene match. The CDR3 runs 21 residues. CDR3 coding DNA: TGTGCCAGCAGCCAATGGGGAGCCGCCCTTCTTTTCAGCGGGAGCTACAATGAGCAGTTCTTC. This translates into CASSQWGAALLFSGSYNEQFF.

Only a few counts were recorded for this clonotype. This chain uses TRBV15 with TRBJ2-1; no clear D gene. Germline V gene sequence: CDR1 LNHNV, CDR2 YYDKDF (reference sequence). This CDR3 comprises 16 residues. The V and J ends lost 2 bases and 0 bases respectively, with 11 bases between them. The CDR3 nucleotides read TGTGCCACCAGCAGAAAGTTTGAACTCTCCTACAATGAGCAGTTCTTC. Translated: CATSRKFELSYNEQFF.

This clonotype was seen ten or more times. CDR3 loop: CASSSSGSSYNEQFF. In DNA, the CDR3 is TGCGCCAGCAGCTCCAGCGGGAGCTCCTACAATGAGCAGTTCTTC. The J gene is TRBJ2-1, the V gene TRBV5-1; TRBD2 agrees at 8 bases. The germline V gene has CDR1 SGHRS and CDR2 YFSETQ. The CDR3 has 15 amino acids. V dropped 3 bases and J dropped 0; count of bases not matched to a gene: 2. Full variable domain (rest looked up from reference TRBV5-1 and TRBJ2-1): KAGVTQTPRYLIKTRGQQVTLSCSPISGHRSVSWYQQTPGQGLQFLFEYFSETQRNKGNFPGRFSGRQFSNSRSEMNVSTLELGDSALYLCASSSSGSSYNEQFFGPGTRLTVL.